This T cell receptor (beta chain) is drawn from a study of blood T cell repertoires in COVID-19. The germline V gene encodes CDR1 SGHAT and CDR2 FQDESV (reference sequence). V dropped 3 bases and J dropped 8; count of bases not matched to a gene: 9. The CDR3 length is 16 residues. Clones were sequenced by immunoSEQ multiplex PCR, and TCRdb holds only the in-frame ones, with some missing. Of hundreds of thousands of clones listed, approximately 90% are singletons. Followed over time, Seattle patients had been enrolled while infection was active. Material for sequencing was peripheral blood. The gene calls are TRBV11-1 and TRBJ1-6; 8 bases line up with TRBD1. This TCR was recovered from a man aged 55 to 70 with COVID-19, enrolled during active disease. CDR3 coding DNA: TGTGCCAGCAGCTTCGAAGCAGGGGGCTCTGATTCACCCCTCCACTTT. Translated, it gives CASSFEAGGSDSPLHF.